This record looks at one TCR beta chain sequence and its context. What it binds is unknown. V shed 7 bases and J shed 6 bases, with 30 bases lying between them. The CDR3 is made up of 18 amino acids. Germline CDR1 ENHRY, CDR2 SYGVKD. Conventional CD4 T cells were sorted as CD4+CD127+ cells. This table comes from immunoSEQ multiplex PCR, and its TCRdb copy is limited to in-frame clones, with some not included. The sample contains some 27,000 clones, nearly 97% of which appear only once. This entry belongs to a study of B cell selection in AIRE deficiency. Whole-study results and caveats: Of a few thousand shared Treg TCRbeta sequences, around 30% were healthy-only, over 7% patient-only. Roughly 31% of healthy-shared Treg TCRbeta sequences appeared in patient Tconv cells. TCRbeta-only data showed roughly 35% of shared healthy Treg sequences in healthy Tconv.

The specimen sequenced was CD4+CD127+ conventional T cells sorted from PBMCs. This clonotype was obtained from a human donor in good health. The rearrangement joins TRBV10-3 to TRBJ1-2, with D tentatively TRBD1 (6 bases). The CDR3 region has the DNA TGTGCCATCACCCACAAGCCTTTGGGACACAAGGAGCCCCATGGCTACACCTTC. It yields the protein CAITHKPLGHKEPHGYTF.